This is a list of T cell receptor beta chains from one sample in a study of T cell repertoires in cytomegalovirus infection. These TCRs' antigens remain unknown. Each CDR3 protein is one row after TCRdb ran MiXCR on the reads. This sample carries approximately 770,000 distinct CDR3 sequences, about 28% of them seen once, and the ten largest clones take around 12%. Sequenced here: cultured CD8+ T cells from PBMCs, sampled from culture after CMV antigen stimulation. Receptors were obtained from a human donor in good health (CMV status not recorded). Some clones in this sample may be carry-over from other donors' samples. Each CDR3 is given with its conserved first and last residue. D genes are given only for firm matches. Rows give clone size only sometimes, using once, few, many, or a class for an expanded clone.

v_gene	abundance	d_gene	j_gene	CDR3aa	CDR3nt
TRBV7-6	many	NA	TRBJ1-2	CASREAVGNYGYTF	TGTGCCAGCAGAGAAGCAGTTGGCAACTATGGCTACACCTTC
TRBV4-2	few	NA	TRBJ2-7	CASSQEDSGNEQYF	TGTGCCAGCAGCCAAGAGGACAGTGGCAACGAGCAGTACTTC
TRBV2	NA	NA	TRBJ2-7	CACSSYEQYF	TGTGCCTGCTCTTCGTACGAGCAGTACTTC
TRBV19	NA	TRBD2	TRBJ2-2	CASSFWTSGAAGELFF	TGTGCCAGTAGTTTTTGGACTAGCGGGGCGGCCGGGGAGCTGTTTTTT
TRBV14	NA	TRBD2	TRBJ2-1	CASSQLAGGRNEQFF	TGTGCCAGCAGCCAACTGGCGGGGGGTCGGAATGAGCAGTTCTTC
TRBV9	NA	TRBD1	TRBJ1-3	CASSARTGTTSGNTIYF	TGTGCCAGCAGCGCCCGGACAGGGACCACCTCTGGAAACACCATATATTTT
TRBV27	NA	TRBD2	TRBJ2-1	CASSPGPGLAGGSYNEQFF	TGTGCCAGCAGTCCGGGACCGGGACTAGCGGGGGGTTCCTACAATGAGCAGTTCTTC
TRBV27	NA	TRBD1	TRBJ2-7	CASSSPGTGPSYEQYF	TGTGCCAGCAGTTCACCCGGGACAGGGCCGTCCTACGAGCAGTACTTC
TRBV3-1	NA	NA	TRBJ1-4	CASSQGDGNEKLFF	TGTGCCAGCAGCCAAGGGGACGGGAATGAAAAACTGTTTTTT
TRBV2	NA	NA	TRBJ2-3	CASSPDRQAPSTDTQYF	TGTGCCAGCAGCCCCGACAGACAGGCCCCTAGCACAGATACGCAGTATTTT
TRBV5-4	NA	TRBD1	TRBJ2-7	CASSSDRAYEQYF	TGTGCCAGCAGTTCAGACAGGGCCTACGAGCAGTACTTC
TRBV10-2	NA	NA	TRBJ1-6	CASSDLMAYNSPLHF	TGCGCCAGCAGTGATTTGATGGCGTATAATTCACCCCTCCACTTT
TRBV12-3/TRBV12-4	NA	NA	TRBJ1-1	CASRDSGVKLKAFF	TGTGCCAGCAGGGATTCAGGGGTTAAACTCAAAGCTTTCTTT
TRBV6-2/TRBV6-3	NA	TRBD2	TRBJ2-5	CASTPAGSLETQYF	TGTGCCAGCACCCCAGCGGGGAGCCTTGAGACCCAGTACTTC
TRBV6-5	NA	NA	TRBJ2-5	CASSYSGSTPSETQYF	TGTGCCAGCAGTTATTCCGGGTCCACCCCCTCGGAGACCCAGTACTTC
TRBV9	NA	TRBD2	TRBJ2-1	CASSVRLAGDVNNEQFF	TGTGCCAGCAGCGTACGACTAGCGGGGGACGTAAACAATGAGCAGTTCTTC
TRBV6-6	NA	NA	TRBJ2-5	CASRSVGSGETQYF	TGTGCCAGCAGGTCCGTGGGGTCGGGAGAGACCCAGTACTTC
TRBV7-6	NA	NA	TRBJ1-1	CASSQTTAELATEAFF	TGTGCCAGCAGCCAAACTACCGCGGAGCTAGCCACTGAAGCTTTCTTT
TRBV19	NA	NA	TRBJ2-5	CASSHRNRYLTSQETQYF	TGTGCCAGTAGTCACAGGAATCGGTATTTGACGAGCCAAGAGACCCAGTACTTC
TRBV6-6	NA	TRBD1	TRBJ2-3	CASSYTTGTGGETDTQYF	TGTGCCAGCAGTTACACAACCGGGACAGGGGGCGAGACAGATACGCAGTATTTT
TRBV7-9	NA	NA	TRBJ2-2	CASSLGYRENTGELFF	TGTGCCAGCAGCTTGGGGTATCGGGAGAACACCGGGGAGCTGTTTTTT
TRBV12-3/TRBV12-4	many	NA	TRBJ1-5	CASRPTGNQPQHF	TGTGCCAGCAGACCTACAGGCAATCAGCCCCAGCATTTT
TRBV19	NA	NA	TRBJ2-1	CASTVGPSSYNEQFF	TGTGCCAGTACAGTTGGCCCAAGCTCCTACAATGAGCAGTTCTTC
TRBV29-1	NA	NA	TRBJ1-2	CSVEGQDYGYTF	TGCAGCGTTGAAGGACAGGATTATGGCTACACCTTC
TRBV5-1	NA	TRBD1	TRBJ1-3	CASSLGDRANGNTIYF	TGCGCCAGCAGCTTGGGAGACAGGGCGAATGGAAACACCATATATTTT
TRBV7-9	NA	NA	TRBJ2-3	CASSPSTGRTDTQYF	TGTGCCAGCAGCCCATCGACAGGTCGCACAGATACGCAGTATTTT
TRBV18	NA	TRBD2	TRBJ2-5	CASSLAAKETQYF	TGTGCCAGCTCGCTAGCGGCCAAAGAGACCCAGTACTTC
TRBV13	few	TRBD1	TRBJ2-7	CASSFPSQGANEQYF	TGTGCCAGCAGCTTCCCGAGTCAGGGGGCCAACGAGCAGTACTTC
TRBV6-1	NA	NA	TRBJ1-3	CASRTSLSGNTIYF	TGTGCCAGCCGAACCTCACTCTCTGGAAACACCATATATTTT
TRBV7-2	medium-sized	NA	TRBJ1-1	CASSLGLGAMNTEAFF	TGTGCCAGCAGCTTAGGTTTGGGGGCCATGAACACTGAAGCTTTCTTT
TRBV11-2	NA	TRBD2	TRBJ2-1	CASRIAGVYNEQFF	TGTGCCAGCAGAATAGCGGGGGTATACAATGAGCAGTTCTTC
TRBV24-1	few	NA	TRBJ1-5	CATSDHQDNQPQHF	TGTGCCACCAGTGATCACCAGGACAATCAGCCCCAGCATTTT
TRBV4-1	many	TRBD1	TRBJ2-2	CASSQGQVTGELFF	TGCGCCAGCAGCCAGGGACAGGTCACCGGGGAGCTGTTTTTT
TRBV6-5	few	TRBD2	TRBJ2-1	CASSYYGGSYNEQFF	TGTGCCAGCAGTTACTACGGGGGGAGCTACAATGAGCAGTTCTTC
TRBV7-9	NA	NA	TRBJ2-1	CASSFSTGSRNEQFF	TGTGCCAGCAGCTTCTCCACAGGATCGCGGAATGAGCAGTTCTTC
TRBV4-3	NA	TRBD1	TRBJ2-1	CASSRKGTGGRDEQFF	TGCGCCAGCAGCCGTAAGGGGACAGGGGGCCGGGATGAGCAGTTCTTC
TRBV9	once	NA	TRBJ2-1	CASSPIFPNYEQFF	TGTGCCAGCAGCCCGATTTTTCCTAATTATGAGCAGTTCTTC
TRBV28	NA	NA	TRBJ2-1	CASSLTGLHYNEQFF	TGTGCCAGCAGTTTAACGGGACTTCATTACAATGAGCAGTTCTTC
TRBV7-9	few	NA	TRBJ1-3	CASSSDPGNTIYF	TGTGCCAGCAGTAGCGACCCTGGGAACACCATATATTTT
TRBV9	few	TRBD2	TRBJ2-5	CASSVGVAGGPRETQYF	TGTGCCAGCAGCGTAGGGGTAGCGGGGGGGCCGAGGGAGACCCAGTACTTC
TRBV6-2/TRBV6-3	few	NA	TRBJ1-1	CASRGPTRSF	TGTGCCAGCAGAGGGCCGACTCGGAGCTTT
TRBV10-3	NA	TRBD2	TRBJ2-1	CAITQAGGNEQFF	TGTGCCATCACTCAAGCGGGGGGAAATGAGCAGTTCTTC
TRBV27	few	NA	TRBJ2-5	CASGDQETQYF	TGTGCCAGCGGGGACCAAGAGACCCAGTACTTC
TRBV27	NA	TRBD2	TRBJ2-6	CASSGGVDGANVLTF	TGTGCCAGCTCTGGGGGGGTAGATGGGGCCAACGTCCTGACTTTC
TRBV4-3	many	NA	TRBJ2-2	CASSHDPGNTGELFF	TGCGCCAGCAGCCACGATCCAGGGAACACCGGGGAGCTGTTTTTT
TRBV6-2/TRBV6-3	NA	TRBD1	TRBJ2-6	CASSYTPLDRDPGANVLTF	TGTGCCAGCAGTTACACCCCACTAGACAGGGACCCTGGGGCCAACGTCCTGACTTTC
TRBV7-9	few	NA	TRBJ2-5	CASSSGSQETQYF	TGTGCCAGCAGCTCGGGAAGCCAAGAGACCCAGTACTTC
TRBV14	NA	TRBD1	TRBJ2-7	CASSQTPGTGPYEQYF	TGTGCCAGCAGCCAAACTCCGGGGACAGGGCCCTACGAGCAGTACTTC
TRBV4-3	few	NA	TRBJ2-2	CASSLAWTDYGELFF	TGCGCCAGCAGCCTCGCATGGACTGACTACGGGGAGCTGTTTTTT
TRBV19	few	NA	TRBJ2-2	CASSISTNTGELFF	TGTGCCAGTAGTATATCAACTAACACCGGGGAGCTGTTTTTT
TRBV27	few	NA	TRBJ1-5	CASKGGSNQPQHF	TGTGCCAGCAAGGGGGGTAGCAATCAGCCCCAGCATTTT
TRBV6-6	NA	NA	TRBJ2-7	CASSYLTVEFYEQYF	TGTGCCAGCAGTTACCTGACAGTCGAATTTTACGAGCAGTACTTC
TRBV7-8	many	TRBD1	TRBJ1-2	CASSSERGRDGYTF	TGTGCCAGCAGCTCGGAAAGGGGGCGGGATGGCTACACCTTC
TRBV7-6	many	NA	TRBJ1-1	CASSLEGPIQNTEAFF	TGTGCCAGCAGCTTAGAGGGGCCCATTCAGAACACTGAAGCTTTCTTT
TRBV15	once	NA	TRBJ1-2	CATSRWADYGYTF	TGTGCCACCAGCAGATGGGCGGACTATGGCTACACCTTC
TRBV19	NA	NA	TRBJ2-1	CASSMGWGGRFIEQFF	TGTGCCAGTAGTATGGGGTGGGGGGGCCGTTTCATCGAGCAGTTCTTC
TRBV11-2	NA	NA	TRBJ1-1	CASSSVRQAGVNSEAFF	TGTGCCAGCAGCTCGGTAAGGCAGGCGGGTGTGAACTCTGAAGCTTTCTTT
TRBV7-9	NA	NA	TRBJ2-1	CASSGRIYNEQFF	TGTGCCAGCAGCGGACGGATATACAATGAGCAGTTCTTC
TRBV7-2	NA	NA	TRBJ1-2	CASSLAKVGSVNYGYTF	TGTGCCAGCAGCTTAGCGAAAGTAGGCAGTGTAAACTATGGCTACACCTTC